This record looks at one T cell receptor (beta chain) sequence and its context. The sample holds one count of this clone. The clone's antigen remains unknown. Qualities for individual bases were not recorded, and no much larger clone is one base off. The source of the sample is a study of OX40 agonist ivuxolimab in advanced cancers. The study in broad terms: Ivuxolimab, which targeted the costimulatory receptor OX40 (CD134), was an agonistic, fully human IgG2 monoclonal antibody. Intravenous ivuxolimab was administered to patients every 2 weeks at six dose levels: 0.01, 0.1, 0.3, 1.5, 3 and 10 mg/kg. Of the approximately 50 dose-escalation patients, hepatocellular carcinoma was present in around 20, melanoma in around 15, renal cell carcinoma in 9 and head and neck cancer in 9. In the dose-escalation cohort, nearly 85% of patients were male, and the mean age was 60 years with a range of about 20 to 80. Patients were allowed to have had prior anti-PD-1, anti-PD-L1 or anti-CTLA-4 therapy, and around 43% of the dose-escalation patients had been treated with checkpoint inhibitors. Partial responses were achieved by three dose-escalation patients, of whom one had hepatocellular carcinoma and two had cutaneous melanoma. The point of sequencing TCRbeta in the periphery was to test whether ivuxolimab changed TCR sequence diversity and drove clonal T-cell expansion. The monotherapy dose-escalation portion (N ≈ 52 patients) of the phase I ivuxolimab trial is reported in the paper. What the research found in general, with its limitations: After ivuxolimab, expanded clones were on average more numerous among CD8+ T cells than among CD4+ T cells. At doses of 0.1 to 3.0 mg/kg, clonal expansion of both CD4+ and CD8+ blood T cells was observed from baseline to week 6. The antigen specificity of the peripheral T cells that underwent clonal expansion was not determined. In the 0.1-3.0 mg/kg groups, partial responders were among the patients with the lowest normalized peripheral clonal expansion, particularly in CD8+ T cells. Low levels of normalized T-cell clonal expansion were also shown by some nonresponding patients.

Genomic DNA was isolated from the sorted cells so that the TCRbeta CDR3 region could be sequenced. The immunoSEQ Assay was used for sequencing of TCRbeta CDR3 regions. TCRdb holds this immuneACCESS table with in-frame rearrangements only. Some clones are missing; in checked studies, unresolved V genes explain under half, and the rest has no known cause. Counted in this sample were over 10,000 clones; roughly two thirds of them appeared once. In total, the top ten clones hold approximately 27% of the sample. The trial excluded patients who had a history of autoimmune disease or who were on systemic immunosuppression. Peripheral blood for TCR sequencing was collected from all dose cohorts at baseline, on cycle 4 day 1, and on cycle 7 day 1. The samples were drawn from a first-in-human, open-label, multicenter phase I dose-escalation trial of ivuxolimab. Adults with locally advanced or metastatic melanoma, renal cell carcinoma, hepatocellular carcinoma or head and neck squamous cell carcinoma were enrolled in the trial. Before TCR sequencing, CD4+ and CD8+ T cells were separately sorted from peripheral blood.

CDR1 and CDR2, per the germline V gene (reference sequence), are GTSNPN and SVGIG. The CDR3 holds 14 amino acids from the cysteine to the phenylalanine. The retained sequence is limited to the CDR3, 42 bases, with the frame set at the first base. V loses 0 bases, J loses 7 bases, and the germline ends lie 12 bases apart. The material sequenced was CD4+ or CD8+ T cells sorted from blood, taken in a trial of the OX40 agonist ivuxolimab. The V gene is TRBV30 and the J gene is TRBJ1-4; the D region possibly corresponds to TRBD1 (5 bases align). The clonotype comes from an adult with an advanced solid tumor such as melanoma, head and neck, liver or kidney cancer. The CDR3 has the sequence CAWSVLGRSEKLFF. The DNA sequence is TGTGCCTGGAGTGTACTGGGGCGTAGTGAAAAACTGTTTTTT.